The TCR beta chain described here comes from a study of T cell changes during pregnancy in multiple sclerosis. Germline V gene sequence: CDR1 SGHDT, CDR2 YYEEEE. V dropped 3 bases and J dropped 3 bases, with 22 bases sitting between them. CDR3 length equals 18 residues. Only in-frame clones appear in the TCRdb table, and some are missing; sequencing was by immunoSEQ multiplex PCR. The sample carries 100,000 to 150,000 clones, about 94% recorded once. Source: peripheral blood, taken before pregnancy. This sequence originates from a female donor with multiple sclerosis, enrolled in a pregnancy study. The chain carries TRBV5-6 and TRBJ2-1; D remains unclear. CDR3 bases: TGTGCCAGCAGCTCTATTTATAGCCTAACCTTATTCTACAATGAGCAGTTCTTC. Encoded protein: CASSSIYSLTLFYNEQFF.